This T cell receptor beta chain was retrieved from a study of early T cells in non-severe SARS-CoV-2 infection. V was clipped by 7 bases and J by 0 bases, with 13 bases between them. The CDR3 length is 15 residues. Unique molecular identifiers were affixed to single, distinct cDNA molecules. TCRdb analysed the 5' RACE reads with MiXCR anew, one entry per CDR3 protein. This sample carries roughly 60,000 distinct CDR3 sequences, about 11% of them seen once, and the ten largest clones take 2.5% to 3.5%. The specimen comprised whole blood, sampled at baseline. This chain joins TRBV12-3 or TRBV12-4 and TRBJ2-1; TRBD1 is a possible D gene (5 bases). The source of this sequence is an adult who was a healthcare worker with PCR-confirmed SARS-CoV-2 infection or an uninfected control (not recorded which). CDR3 coding DNA: TGTGCCAGCACAAGAAGACAGTTCTCCTACAATGAGCAGTTCTTC. Translated, it gives CASTRRQFSYNEQFF.